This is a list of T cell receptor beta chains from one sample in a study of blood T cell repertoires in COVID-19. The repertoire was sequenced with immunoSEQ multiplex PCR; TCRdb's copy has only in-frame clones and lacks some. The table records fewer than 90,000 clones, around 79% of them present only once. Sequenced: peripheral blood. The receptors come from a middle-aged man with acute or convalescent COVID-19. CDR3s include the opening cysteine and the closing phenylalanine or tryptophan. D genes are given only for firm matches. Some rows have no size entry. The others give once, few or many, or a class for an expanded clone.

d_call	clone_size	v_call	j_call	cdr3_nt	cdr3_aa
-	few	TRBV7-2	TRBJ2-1	TGTGCCAGCAGCTTAGTCGGGAGCTCTAACAATGAGCAGTTCTTC	CASSLVGSSNNEQFF
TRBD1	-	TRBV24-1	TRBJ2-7	TGTGCCACCAGTGACCCCAGGACAGGGGATCGCGAGCAGTACTTC	CATSDPRTGDREQYF
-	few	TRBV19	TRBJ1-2	TGTGCCAGTAGTACCCCGGACAGATACTATGGCTACACCTTC	CASSTPDRYYGYTF
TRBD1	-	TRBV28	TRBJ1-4	TGTGCCAGCAGTCTCGGACAGGCTATTAATGAAAAACTGTTTTTT	CASSLGQAINEKLFF
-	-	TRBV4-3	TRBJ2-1	TGCGCCAGCAGCCAATATTTTCAGGGGTTTATGGATGAGCAGTTCTTC	CASSQYFQGFMDEQFF
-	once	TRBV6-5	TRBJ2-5	TGTGCCAGCAGCCCCCCGGGGCAGGGGAAAGAGACCCAGTACTTC	CASSPPGQGKETQYF
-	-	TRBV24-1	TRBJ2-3	TGTGCCACCAGCCACACTAGCCCTAGCACAGATACGCAGTATTTT	CATSHTSPSTDTQYF
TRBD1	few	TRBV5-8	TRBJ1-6	TGTGCCAGCATCGACAGACAGGGACGATCACCCCTCCACTTT	CASIDRQGRSPLHF
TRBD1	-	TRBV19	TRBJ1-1	TGTGCCAGTAGTCCCCAACAGGGGGGGAACACTGAAGCTTTCTTT	CASSPQQGGNTEAFF
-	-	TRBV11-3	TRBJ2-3	TGTGCCAGCAGCTTCATCGGGGATACGCAGTATTTT	CASSFIGDTQYF
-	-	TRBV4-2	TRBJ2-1	TGTGCCAGCAGCCAAGATCCGGGCAACCTAGGAGGTTCCTACAATGAGCAGTTCTTC	CASSQDPGNLGGSYNEQFF
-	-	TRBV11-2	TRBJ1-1	TGTGCCAGCAGCTTGGGGGCGAACACTGAAGCTTTCTTT	CASSLGANTEAFF
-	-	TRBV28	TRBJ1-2	TGTGCCAGCAGTTGGTTACAGTCAGGCTACACCTTC	CASSWLQSGYTF
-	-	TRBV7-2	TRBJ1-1	TGTGCCAGCAGCCCCCGCGGCACTGAAGCTTTCTTT	CASSPRGTEAFF
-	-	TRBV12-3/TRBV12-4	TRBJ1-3	TGTGCCAGCAAAGAGGGCACAGGAAACACCATATATTTT	CASKEGTGNTIYF
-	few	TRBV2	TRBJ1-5	TGTGCCAGCAGTATAGACCAGGGTCGGCGGCATTTT	CASSIDQGRRHF
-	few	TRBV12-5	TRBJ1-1	TGTGCTAGTGGTTTGGTCGGAGGGAACAGCCTCAACGCTTTCTTT	CASGLVGGNSLNAFF
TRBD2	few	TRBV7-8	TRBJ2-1	TGTGCCAGCAGCTTAGACCGGACTAGCGGTTACAATGAGCAGTTCTTC	CASSLDRTSGYNEQFF
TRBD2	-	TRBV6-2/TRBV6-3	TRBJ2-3	TGTGCCAGCAGTCCACGGGGACTAGCGGGAGGGTACACAGATACGCAGTATTTT	CASSPRGLAGGYTDTQYF
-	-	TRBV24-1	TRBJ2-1	TGTGCCACCAGTGCTACCGGACTCCCCGAAGCCCATGAGCAGTTCTTC	CATSATGLPEAHEQFF
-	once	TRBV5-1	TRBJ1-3	TGCGCCAGCAGCGCAGACTCTGGAAACACCATATATTTT	CASSADSGNTIYF
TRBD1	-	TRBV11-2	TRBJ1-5	TGTGCCAGCAGCTTGGGACAGGGGAACAATCAGCCCCAGCATTTT	CASSLGQGNNQPQHF
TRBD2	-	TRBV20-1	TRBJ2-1	TGCAGTGCTAGTTCCGCGATTAGCGGGGGGGCGATTGAGCAGTTCTTC	CSASSAISGGAIEQFF
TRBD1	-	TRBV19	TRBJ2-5	TGTGCCAGTAGTCCGGGACAGACACGGGGGACCCAGTACTTC	CASSPGQTRGTQYF
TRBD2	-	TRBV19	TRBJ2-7	TGTGCCTCCGCCGGGACTAGCGTCTACGAGCAGTACTTC	CASAGTSVYEQYF
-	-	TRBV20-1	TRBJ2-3	TGCAGTGCTGGAGGCGGAGATACGCAGTATTTT	CSAGGGDTQYF
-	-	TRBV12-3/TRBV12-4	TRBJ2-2	TGTGCCAGCAGTCCCAGGGACTCCGGGGAGCTGTTTTTT	CASSPRDSGELFF
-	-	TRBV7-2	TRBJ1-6	TGTGCCAGCAGGACACGGTGGGATTCACCCCTCCACTTT	CASRTRWDSPLHF
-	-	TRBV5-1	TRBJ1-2	TGCGCCAGCAGCTTGGCAGGGGTTGACTATGGCTACACCTTC	CASSLAGVDYGYTF
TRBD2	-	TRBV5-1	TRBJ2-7	TGCGCCAGCAGCAACAGATCAAGCGGGGCCGCCTACGAGCAGTACTTC	CASSNRSSGAAYEQYF
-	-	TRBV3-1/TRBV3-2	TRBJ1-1	TGTGCCAGCAGCCTCGGACAAACGAACACTGAAGCTTTCTTT	CASSLGQTNTEAFF
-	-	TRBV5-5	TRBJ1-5	TGTGCCAGCAGCTTCAATGCGGGAGGCCAGCCCCAGCATTTT	CASSFNAGGQPQHF
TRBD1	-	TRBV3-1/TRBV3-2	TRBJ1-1	TGTGCCAGCAGCCAAGGCCGGGACAGGGGAATTGAAGCTTTCTTT	CASSQGRDRGIEAFF
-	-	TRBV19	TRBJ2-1	TGTGCCAGTAGTTCCGTCCAGGGGACGCGGAATGAGCAGTTCTTC	CASSSVQGTRNEQFF
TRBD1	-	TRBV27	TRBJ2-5	TGTGCCAGCAGTTCCCCGGGCAGGGGGCGAGAAGAGACCCAGTACTTC	CASSSPGRGREETQYF
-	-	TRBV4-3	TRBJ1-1	TGCGCCAGCAGCCAAGACAGGGTAACGAACACTGAAGCTTTCTTT	CASSQDRVTNTEAFF
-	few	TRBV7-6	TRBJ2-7	TGTGCCAGCAGCAGCGCCAGGGGCGGCGAGCAGTACTTC	CASSSARGGEQYF
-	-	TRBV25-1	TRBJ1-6	TGTGCCAGCAGTGAGGGCAGGGGAAATTCACCCCTCCACTTT	CASSEGRGNSPLHF
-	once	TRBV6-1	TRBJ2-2	TGTGCCAGCAGTGGGAGGGAGGCCCAGGAGGGTAGGGAGCTGTTTTTT	CASSGREAQEGRELFF
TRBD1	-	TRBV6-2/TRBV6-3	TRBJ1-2	TGTGCCAGCAGTTATACCCCGGACAGGGGTGGCTACACCTTC	CASSYTPDRGGYTF
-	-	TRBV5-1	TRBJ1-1	TGCGCCAGCAGCTTGAGCGTTAACACTGAAGCTTTCTTT	CASSLSVNTEAFF
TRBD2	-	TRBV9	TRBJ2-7	TGTGCCAGCAGCCCAACTAGCGGGAGCTCCTACGAGCAGTACTTC	CASSPTSGSSYEQYF
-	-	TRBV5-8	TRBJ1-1	TGTGCCAGCAGCTTGTCATTTCGAGTTCTTGAAGCTTTCTTT	CASSLSFRVLEAFF
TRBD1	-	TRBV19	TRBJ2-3	TGTGCCAGTAGTAGATCAGGGGGCCGGGATACGCAGTATTTT	CASSRSGGRDTQYF
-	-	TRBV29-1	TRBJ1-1	TGCAGCGTTGAATCGGGTTCTAACACTGAAGCTTTCTTT	CSVESGSNTEAFF
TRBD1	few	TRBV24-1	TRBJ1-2	TGTGCCACCAGTGACCAGGGGGCATACTATGGCTACACCTTC	CATSDQGAYYGYTF
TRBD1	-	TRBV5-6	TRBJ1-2	TGTGCCAGCAGTTCCGCCGACAGGGTCTATGGCTACACCTTC	CASSSADRVYGYTF
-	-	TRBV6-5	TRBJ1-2	TGTGCCACAGACAGGCCGGCGGGTGGCTACACCTTC	CATDRPAGGYTF
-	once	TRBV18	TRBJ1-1	TGTGCCAGCTCCTTACAGGGTAACGCTGAAGCTTTCTTT	CASSLQGNAEAFF
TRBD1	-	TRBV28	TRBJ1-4	TGTGCCAGCAGTCAAACTGACAGGGGGCGGGGAGAAAAACTGTTTTTT	CASSQTDRGRGEKLFF
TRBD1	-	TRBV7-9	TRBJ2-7	TGTGCCAGCAGCCACCGGGACAGGGGCTACGAGCAGTACTTC	CASSHRDRGYEQYF
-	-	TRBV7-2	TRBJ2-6	TGTGCCAGCAGCTGGGAACTAGAGAGGAGTTCTGGGGCCAACGTCCTGACTTTC	CASSWELERSSGANVLTF
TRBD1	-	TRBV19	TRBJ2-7	TGTGCCAGTGGCAGGGGGAGAGACGAGCAGTACTTC	CASGRGRDEQYF
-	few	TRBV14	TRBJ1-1	TGTGCCAGCAGCCAAGTAGTAGGTTCCGCTAGGGGGATAATGGCTTTCTTT	CASSQVVGSARGIMAFF
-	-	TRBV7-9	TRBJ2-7	TGTGCCAGCAGCTCCGACAGAAACGAGCAGTACTTC	CASSSDRNEQYF
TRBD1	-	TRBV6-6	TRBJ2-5	TGTGCCAGCAATCCGACAGGGGGACGAGAGACCCAGTACTTC	CASNPTGGRETQYF
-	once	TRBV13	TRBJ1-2	TGTGCCAGCAGCTTAGGTGGAGAGAACTATGGCTACACCTTC	CASSLGGENYGYTF
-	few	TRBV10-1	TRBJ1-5	TGCGCCAGCAGAGTAACAGGGAGCAATCAGCCCCAGCATTTT	CASRVTGSNQPQHF
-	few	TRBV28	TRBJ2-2	TGTGCCAGCAGTTTGCCACGGACTGCGAACACCGGGGAGCTGTTTTTT	CASSLPRTANTGELFF